This T cell receptor beta chain was captured by sequencing in a study of early T cells in non-severe SARS-CoV-2 infection (dated by TCRdb to 2020 to 2023). Looking at the study overall: Because TCR sequencing relied on bulk RNA taken from unsorted whole blood, pairing of alpha and beta chains was not possible. The study at large found these results: VDJdb matching was skewed toward anti-spike CD8 responses, so virus-specific expansions were likely underestimated and private and CD4 specificities were missed.

Regarding this clonotype: Its antigen target is currently unknown. No clone much larger than this one lies a single base away; base qualities are absent.

Library construction relied on 5' RACE. Data came from a NextSeq 500. The TCR library protocol attached unique molecular identifiers to individual cDNA molecules to correct for sequencing error and PCR bias. Sequencing covered both TCR alpha and beta chains, and within each sample the abundances of alpha and beta sequences were tightly co-correlated. The published analysis was carried out like this. Decombinator V4 was used to annotate TCR sequences for V gene, J gene and CDR3. TCRs were defined as expanded if a significant change between any two time points was detected under a Poisson model with p below 0.0001. Abundances of TCRs were expressed as counts per million after normalisation to the total number of TCRs sequenced in each sample. MAIT TCRs were defined by TRAV1-2 paired with TRAJ12, TRAJ20 or TRAJ33, and iNKT TCRs by TRAV10 paired with TRAJ18. A search of VDJdb, accessed on 1 November 2021, was run for TCRs annotated to CMV, EBV and SARS-CoV-2, with TCRs annotated for multiple antigens excluded. Using fastp trimming at Q25 and MiXCR clonotype assembly, TCRdb reanalyzed the public sequencing data and kept in-frame beta chains. For every CDR3 protein sequence, its rows merge into one entry that carries the most common genes and DNA. TCRdb, rather than the study authors, made the V and J calls. The sample yields 20,000 to 25,000 distinct CDR3 sequences; 4.5% to 5% were counted once. The biggest ten clones account for less than 8.5% of the sample.

CDR1 and CDR2, per the germline V gene, are KGHDR and SFDVKD. V is pruned by 4 bases and J by 4 bases, leaving 7 bases of the junction without a gene match. The CDR3 covers 15 residues, taking in both the cysteine and the phenylalanine. Only the CDR3 part of the read is kept: 45 bases, read in frame from the first base. Set within a cohort of healthcare workers in London, UK, this nested case-control study involved weekly PCR testing of nasopharyngeal swabs along with blood sampling. Between 23 and 31 March 2020, the week of the UK lockdown, healthcare workers were enrolled and then followed up weekly for as long as 16 weeks.

This sequence was found in an adult who was a healthcare worker with PCR-confirmed SARS-CoV-2 infection or an uninfected control (not recorded which). The chain uses TRBV24-1 and TRBJ1-2, with 8 bases in between that match TRBD1. Sequences were obtained from whole blood. The CDR3 loop reads CATSDPGQELYGYTF. The DNA reads as follows: TGTGCCACCAGTGACCCGGGACAGGAGCTCTATGGCTACACCTTC.